This is a list of T cell receptor beta chains from one sample in a study of shared clonotypes between healthy human individuals. TCRdb's copy holds only in-frame clones and misses some; the assay was immunoSEQ multiplex PCR. This sample has over a million clones, with more than 75% found just once. Material: memory CD4+ T cells from PBMCs. Source of these receptors: a man aged 18 to 30 in good health. Some clones in this sample may be carry-over from other donors' samples. The conserved cysteine and the conserved F or W are not part of the CDR3 here.

TRBV5-1	TRBJ2-1	ASSLVGTSGRLGQF
TRBV10-1	TRBJ2-7	ASSETSRTLETSRTPGWEQY
TRBV5-4	TRBJ1-2	ASRLGGRPYGYT
TRBV29-1	.	SVETGHEQY
TRBV30	TRBJ1-1	AWMGGRATEAF
TRBV6-1	TRBJ1-1	ASSAWTDNTEAF
TRBV27	TRBJ2-5	ASSLERYRETQY
TRBV11-2	TRBJ2-7	ASSLVASGTYEQY
TRBV5-1	TRBJ2-7	ASTTDRAAYEQY
TRBV18	TRBJ2-5	ASSPRGRAGQETQY
TRBV21-1	TRBJ2-1	ASSPQTGRTYNEQF
TRBV28	TRBJ1-2	ASSLSDGLYGYT
TRBV14	TRBJ2-3	ASSSTGVRTDTQY
TRBV14	TRBJ2-3	ASSTPGILTDTQY
TRBV28	TRBJ2-7	ASSSTGGRYEQY
TRBV5-1	TRBJ1-2	ASSPGSGGTYGYT
TRBV7-3	TRBJ1-2	ASSLTGGGYGYT
TRBV5-1	TRBJ2-7	ASSLGGTSVYEQY
TRBV6-5	TRBJ2-7	ASSYSGEEQY
TRBV6-1	TRBJ2-5	ASSQGTGGLETQY
TRBV4-3	TRBJ1-2	ASSQDLRGANYGYT
TRBV28	TRBJ2-5	ASRGFGGSGSQY
TRBV4-3	TRBJ2-5	ASSQARGLETQY
TRBV5-4	TRBJ1-2	ASSSGQEYGYT
TRBV19	TRBJ1-3	ASSISGLSGNTIY
TRBV7-2	TRBJ2-1	ASSWGTGGYNEQF
TRBV4-2	TRBJ2-2	ASSQPSGTLNTGELF
TRBV2	TRBJ2-3	ASSPGTSGRGTDTQY
TRBV7-2	TRBJ2-7	ASSLGRGTGSSYEQY
TRBV6-5	TRBJ2-2	ASKEHHTGELF
TRBV29-1	TRBJ1-1	SVEAGTLNTEAF
TRBV7-9	TRBJ2-7	ASSLALTWAWDRGYEQY
TRBV30	TRBJ1-2	AWSSSGTGGIYGYT
TRBV19	TRBJ1-3	ASTRDREGNTIY
TRBV28	TRBJ1-1	ASRGQGRIAF
TRBV28	TRBJ2-2	ASSPANVLGQGGELF
TRBV28	TRBJ2-1	ASSFLSSYNEQF
TRBV19	TRBJ2-2	ASRGAVQTGELF
TRBV19	TRBJ2-6	ASSGPRTGGAGANVLT
TRBV10-3	TRBJ2-5	AISVAEGTSIQETQY
TRBV23-1	TRBJ2-5	ASSPLHSGRANETQY
TRBV6-5	TRBJ1-1	ASSSSGREAF
TRBV7-8	TRBJ1-6	ASSLSGGSYNSPLH